The rows below give T cell receptor beta chains drawn from one sample of a study of blood T cell repertoires in COVID-19. Profiling relied on immunoSEQ multiplex PCR, and the TCRdb table lists in-frame clones only, not all of them. This table has about 160,000 clones, approximately 82% appearing once. The sample was PBMCs or T cells enriched from blood (not recorded which). These receptors originate from a woman in her 50s in a cohort exposed to, infected with or recovered from COVID-19 (not recorded which). Both conserved end residues are part of each CDR3. The D gene is left open where the match is weak. Part of the rows lack a size; the others show once, few, many or a class for expanded clones.

len	v_gene	j_gene	abundance	d_gene	CDR3nt	CDR3aa
16	TRBV6-2/TRBV6-3	TRBJ1-2	NA	NA	TGTGCCAGCAGTTCAAGGGACAATCGGTTCTCCTATGGCTACACCTTC	CASSSRDNRFSYGYTF
16	TRBV5-1	TRBJ2-3	NA	TRBD1	TGCGCCAGCAGCTTGTATACAGGGGCTGGGACAGATACGCAGTATTTT	CASSLYTGAGTDTQYF
15	TRBV11-3	TRBJ2-2	NA	NA	TGTGCCAGCAGCTCCATTAGTGCCGACACCGGGGAGCTGTTTTTT	CASSSISADTGELFF
15	TRBV5-1	TRBJ1-2	few	NA	TGCGCCAGCAGCTCTTCCGGGACGACAGGCTATGGCTACACCTTC	CASSSSGTTGYGYTF
14	TRBV19	TRBJ1-4	NA	NA	TGTGCCAGTATTTCCGACAGACCCTCGAGGAAACTGTTTTTT	CASISDRPSRKLFF
14	TRBV28	TRBJ2-5	NA	NA	TGTGCCAGCAGTTTTAATAGCAATGGAGAGACCCAGTACTTC	CASSFNSNGETQYF
21	TRBV20-1	TRBJ1-1	NA	TRBD1	TGCAGTGCTAGTGTCTCCCTGATTCCGGGACAGGGGGCGAGGATGAACACTGAAGCTTTCTTT	CSASVSLIPGQGARMNTEAFF
13	TRBV12-3/TRBV12-4	TRBJ1-1	once	NA	TGTGCCAGCAGTTTAATTACTTACACTGAAGCTTTCTTT	CASSLITYTEAFF
15	TRBV7-2	TRBJ2-5	NA	NA	TGTGCCAGCAGCTTAGGTCCGTTTCTCGGGGAGACCCAGTACTTC	CASSLGPFLGETQYF
14	TRBV24-1	TRBJ1-4	NA	NA	TGTGCCACCGGTGGTGACGGGAATAATGAAAAACTGTTTTTT	CATGGDGNNEKLFF
15	TRBV5-6	TRBJ1-1	few	TRBD1	TGTGCCAGCAGCTCTTTGACAGGGCAGAACACTGAAGCTTTCTTT	CASSSLTGQNTEAFF
18	TRBV3-1/TRBV3-2	TRBJ2-7	NA	TRBD2	TGTGCCAGCAGCCAAGATGGCACTAGCGGGAGAGTCTCCTACGAGCAGTACTTC	CASSQDGTSGRVSYEQYF
16	TRBV27	TRBJ1-1	NA	NA	TGTGCCAGCAGTTCCTACCGGGACAAAGAGAACACTGAAGCTTTCTTT	CASSSYRDKENTEAFF
14	TRBV3-1/TRBV3-2	TRBJ1-2	NA	NA	TGTGCCAGCAGCCAAGCTACAGTCAACTATGGCTACACCTTC	CASSQATVNYGYTF
16	TRBV6-6	TRBJ1-4	NA	NA	TGTGCCAGCAGTTACGTCTCGGCGGGGGAGAATGAAAAACTGTTTTTT	CASSYVSAGENEKLFF
15	TRBV19	TRBJ2-2	NA	TRBD1	TGTGCCAGTAGGCGGACAGGGTCGGACACCGGGGAGCTGTTTTTT	CASRRTGSDTGELFF
13	TRBV6-2/TRBV6-3	TRBJ2-5	NA	NA	TGTGCCAGCAGCCAGAGAACTCAAGAGACCCAGTACTTC	CASSQRTQETQYF
16	TRBV3-1/TRBV3-2	TRBJ2-4	NA	TRBD2	TGTGCCAGCAGCCCCGGACTAGCTATAGCCAAAAACATTCAGTACTTC	CASSPGLAIAKNIQYF
12	TRBV5-4	TRBJ2-4	NA	NA	TGTGCCAGCAGCTTGGGAGAGGACATTCAGTACTTC	CASSLGEDIQYF
14	TRBV11-2	TRBJ2-1	NA	NA	TGTGCCAGCAAAGCGGAAAGCTCCTACAATGAGCAGTTCTTC	CASKAESSYNEQFF
18	TRBV9	TRBJ1-4	NA	NA	TGTGCCAGCAGCGTAGGAGTTGGGGGCGGGGGAACTAATGAAAAACTGTTTTTT	CASSVGVGGGGTNEKLFF
15	TRBV18	TRBJ1-1	NA	TRBD1	TGTGCCAGCTCACAAAACCTAGAGGGGGCTGCTGAAGCTTTCTTT	CASSQNLEGAAEAFF
14	TRBV9	TRBJ2-7	once	TRBD2	TGTGCCAGCAGCGTCGGGGGGAACTCCTACGAGCAGTACTTC	CASSVGGNSYEQYF
13	TRBV23-1	TRBJ2-7	NA	TRBD1	TGCGCCAGCAGTCGGCAGGGGGACTACGAGCAGTACTTC	CASSRQGDYEQYF
17	TRBV7-9	TRBJ1-4	NA	TRBD1	TGTGCCAGCAGCTTAGCGAAGGGGACAGGGTTCGATGAAAAACTGTTTTTT	CASSLAKGTGFDEKLFF
13	TRBV6-2/TRBV6-3	TRBJ1-1	few	NA	TGTGCCAGCAGTCCCTTAAGGGGCACTGAAGCTTTCTTT	CASSPLRGTEAFF
12	TRBV5-1	TRBJ1-2	many	NA	TGCGCCAGCAGCGGGGGGAAGTCCGGCTACACCTTC	CASSGGKSGYTF
18	TRBV11-2	TRBJ2-5	NA	TRBD1	TGTGCCAGCAGCCCCGGGACAGGGGGAGGAACGGGGGCGGAGACCCAGTACTTC	CASSPGTGGGTGAETQYF
16	TRBV3-1/TRBV3-2	TRBJ2-4	NA	TRBD1	TGTGCCAGCAGCCAGGCCCCTGGACAGGGCCAAAACATTCAGTACTTC	CASSQAPGQGQNIQYF
16	TRBV7-2	TRBJ1-5	once	NA	TGTGCCAGCAGCTTAGAGTACAGGACGGCTTGGGAGCCCCAGCATTTT	CASSLEYRTAWEPQHF
16	TRBV5-1	TRBJ2-3	few	NA	TGCGCCAGCAGCACTACTACGCTAGCGGAGGGGGGTACGCAGTATTTT	CASSTTTLAEGGTQYF
14	TRBV5-1	TRBJ1-2	NA	NA	TGCGCCAGCACCACTCCCGGGGGGACCTATGGCTACACCTTC	CASTTPGGTYGYTF
16	TRBV7-9	TRBJ2-7	few	NA	TGTGCCAGCAGCTTAGAGGCATGGAGGGGGGGCTACGAGCAGTACTTC	CASSLEAWRGGYEQYF
14	TRBV19	TRBJ2-7	NA	TRBD1	TGTGCCAGTAGGGACAGGTCTAGCTCCTACGAGCAGTACTTC	CASRDRSSSYEQYF
12	TRBV6-1	TRBJ1-2	once	NA	TGTGCCAGCAGTGAACAGATCTATGGCTACACCTTC	CASSEQIYGYTF
16	TRBV4-1	TRBJ2-5	NA	TRBD1	TGCGCCAGCAGCCACCCGGGGACAGGGGGCTGGGAGACCCAGTACTTC	CASSHPGTGGWETQYF
12	TRBV3-1/TRBV3-2	TRBJ2-7	NA	NA	TGTGCCACCAAGGACGGAGGATACGAGCAGTACTTC	CATKDGGYEQYF
16	TRBV7-8	TRBJ1-6	NA	NA	TGTGCCAGCAGCTTAGATTTTCAGGGAGGTAATTCACCCCTCCACTTT	CASSLDFQGGNSPLHF
14	TRBV10-3	TRBJ2-1	once	TRBD2	TGTGCCTCCGGACTAGCGGGAGTTGGCAATGAGCAGTTCTTC	CASGLAGVGNEQFF
14	TRBV28	TRBJ2-2	NA	NA	TGTGCCAGCAGTCCACATGCGAACACCGGGGAGCTGTTTTTT	CASSPHANTGELFF
11	TRBV29-1	TRBJ1-2	NA	NA	TGCAGCGCGTGGGACTCAGGAGGCTACACCTTC	CSAWDSGGYTF